The 8 T cell receptor beta chains listed next were all sequenced from one sample in a study. TCRdb re-derived calls from the 5' RACE reads in MiXCR, one entry per CDR3 protein. This table holds some 40,000 distinct CDR3 sequences, just under 30% found once. Sequenced sample: memory CD4+ T cells sorted from a lymph node. Subset of the sample: memory CD4+ T cells, CD4+CD45RO+CD25-. Receptors originate from a female donor with breast cancer.

This clonotype came up a few times. The chain has TRBV12-3 or TRBV12-4 and TRBJ2-5; D is unclear. V was clipped by 5 bases and J by 5 bases, with 9 bases between them. The CDR3 is 12 amino acids. CDR3 protein: CASSDSFETQYF. For the CDR3, the DNA is TGTGCCAGCAGTGATAGTTTCGAGACCCAGTACTTC.

This clonotype was seen many times. The rearrangement uses TRBV10-2 and TRBJ2-2; 10 bases align to TRBD2. This CDR3 comprises 15 residues. Germline V gene sequence: CDR1 WSHSY, CDR2 SAAADI. Trimming removed 8 bases from V and 0 bases from J; junction bases left unmatched: 3. The CDR3 nucleotides are TGCGCCAGCCGGGGGACTAGCGCGAACACCGGGGAGCTGTTTTTT. Translating gives CASRGTSANTGELFF.

V and J are TRBV19 and TRBJ1-5, with 12 positions matching TRBD1. The CDR3 contains 15 residues. Germline V CDR1 and CDR2: LNHDA, SQIVND (reference sequence). Trimming took 5 bases from V and 7 from J; bases not matched to a gene: 6. The CDR3: CASSVEGQGAQPQHF. CDR3 nucleotide sequence: TGTGCCAGTAGTGTTGAGGGACAGGGGGCACAGCCCCAGCATTTT.

This clonotype was picked up many times. A junction end diverges from the germline sequence, so it may reflect a read error. This rearrangement joins TRBV6-1 to TRBJ1-2; D is undetermined. Per the germline V gene, CDR1 is MNHNS and CDR2 is SASEGT. The CDR3 covers 15 residues. CDR3 protein: CASNLGLVSNYGYTF. In nucleotides, the CDR3 is TGTGCCAGCAATCTGGGTCTGGTATCTAATTATGGCTACACCTTC.

The V gene is TRBV27, the J gene TRBJ1-2; 9 bases line up with TRBD1. CDR3 size: 15 residues. The V gene end was trimmed by 5 bases and the J gene end by 4 bases; junction bases not matched to a gene: 8. The germline CDR1 and CDR2 sequences are MNHEY and SMNVEV (reference sequence). The CDR3 here is CASSRLGTGFYGYTF. The CDR3 DNA follows: TGTGCCAGCAGTCGGTTGGGGACAGGGTTCTATGGCTACACCTTC.

As regards this clonotype: A read error may produce the germline difference seen at one junction end. This chain joins TRBV10-3 and TRBJ2-4; 11 nucleotides agree with TRBD1. Germline V lookup: CDR1 ENHRY, CDR2 SYGVKD. There are 13 residues in the CDR3. CDR3 nucleotide sequence: TGTGCCTTCAGTTGGGACAGGGGGGACATTCAGTACTTC. This gives the protein CAFSWDRGDIQYF.

V gene TRBV6-1 combines with J gene TRBJ1-1; D is undetermined. The CDR3 runs to 15 residues. CDR1 and CDR2 (germline): MNHNS, SASEGT. Deletions cut 4 bases from V and 3 bases from J, with 15 bases between. The CDR3 nucleotides read TGTGCCAGCAGTGGCGCCGGTGTACGGGACACTGAAGCTTTCTTT. Translating it yields CASSGAGVRDTEAFF.

The rearrangement links TRBV12-3 or TRBV12-4 to TRBJ2-1, with 8 bases fitting TRBD2. The CDR3 is 14 residues long. J gave up 4 bases and V 3 bases, and 2 bases lay outside the gene matches. In nucleotides, the CDR3 is TGTGCCAGCAGTTTTAGCGGGGTTTACAATGAGCAGTTCTTC. It is translated as CASSFSGVYNEQFF.